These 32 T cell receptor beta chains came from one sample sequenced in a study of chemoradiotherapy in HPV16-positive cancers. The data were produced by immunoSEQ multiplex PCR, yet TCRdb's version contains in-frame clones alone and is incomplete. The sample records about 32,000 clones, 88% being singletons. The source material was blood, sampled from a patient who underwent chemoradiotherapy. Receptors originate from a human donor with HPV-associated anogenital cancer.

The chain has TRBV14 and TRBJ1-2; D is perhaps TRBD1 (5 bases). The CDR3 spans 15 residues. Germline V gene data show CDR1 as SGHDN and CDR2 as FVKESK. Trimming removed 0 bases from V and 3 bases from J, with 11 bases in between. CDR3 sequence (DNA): TGTGCCAGCAGCCAAGATGGGGACGTAGACTATGGCTACACCTTC. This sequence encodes CASSQDGDVDYGYTF.

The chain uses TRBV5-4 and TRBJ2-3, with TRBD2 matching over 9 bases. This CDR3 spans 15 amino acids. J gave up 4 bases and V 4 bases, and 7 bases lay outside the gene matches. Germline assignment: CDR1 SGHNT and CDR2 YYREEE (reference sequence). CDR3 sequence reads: CASSQLAGNPDTQYF. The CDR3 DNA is TGTGCCAGCAGCCAGCTAGCGGGGAACCCAGATACGCAGTATTTT.

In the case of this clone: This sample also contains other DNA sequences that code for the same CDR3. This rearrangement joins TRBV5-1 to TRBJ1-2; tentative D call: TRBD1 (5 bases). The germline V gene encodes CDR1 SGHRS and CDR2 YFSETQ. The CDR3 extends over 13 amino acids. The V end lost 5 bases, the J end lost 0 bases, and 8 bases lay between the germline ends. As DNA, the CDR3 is TGCGCCAGCAGGCAGGGAGCTAACTATGGCTACACCTTC. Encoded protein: CASRQGANYGYTF.

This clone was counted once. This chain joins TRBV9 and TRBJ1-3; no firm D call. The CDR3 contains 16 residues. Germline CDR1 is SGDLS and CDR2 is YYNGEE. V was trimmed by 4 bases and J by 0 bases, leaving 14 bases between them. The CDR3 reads CASSPYGVGSGNTIYF. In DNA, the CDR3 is TGTGCCAGCAGCCCTTACGGAGTGGGCTCTGGAAACACCATATATTTT.

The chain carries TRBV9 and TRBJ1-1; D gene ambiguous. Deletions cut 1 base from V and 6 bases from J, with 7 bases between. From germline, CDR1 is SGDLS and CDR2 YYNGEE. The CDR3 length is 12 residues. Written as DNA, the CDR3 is TGTGCCAGCAGCGTATCGGAAGCTGAAGCTTTCTTT. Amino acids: CASSVSEAEAFF.

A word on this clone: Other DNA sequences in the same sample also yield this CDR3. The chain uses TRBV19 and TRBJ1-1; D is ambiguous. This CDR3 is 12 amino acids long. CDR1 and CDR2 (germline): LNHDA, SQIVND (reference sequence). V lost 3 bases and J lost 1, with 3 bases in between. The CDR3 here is CASSIGNTEAFF. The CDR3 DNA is TGTGCCAGTAGTATCGGGAACACTGAAGCTTTCTTT. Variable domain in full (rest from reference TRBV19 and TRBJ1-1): DGGITQSPKYLFRKEGQNVTLSCEQNLNHDAMYWYRQDPGQGLRLIYYSQIVNDFQKGDIAEGYSVSREKKESFPLTVTSAQKNPTAFYLCASSIGNTEAFFGQGTRLTVV.

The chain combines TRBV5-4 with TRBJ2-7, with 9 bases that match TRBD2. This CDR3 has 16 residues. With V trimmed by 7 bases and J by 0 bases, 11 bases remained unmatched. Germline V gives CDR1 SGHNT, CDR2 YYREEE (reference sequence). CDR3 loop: CASSPGGGGYSYEQYF. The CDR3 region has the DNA TGTGCCAGCTCTCCTGGCGGGGGGGGGTACTCCTACGAGCAGTACTTC. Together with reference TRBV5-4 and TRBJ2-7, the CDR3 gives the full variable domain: ETGVTQSPTHLIKTRGQQVTLRCSSQSGHNTVSWYQQALGQGPQFIFQYYREEENGRGNFPPRFSGLQFPNYSSELNVNALELDDSALYLCASSPGGGGYSYEQYFGPGTRLTVT.

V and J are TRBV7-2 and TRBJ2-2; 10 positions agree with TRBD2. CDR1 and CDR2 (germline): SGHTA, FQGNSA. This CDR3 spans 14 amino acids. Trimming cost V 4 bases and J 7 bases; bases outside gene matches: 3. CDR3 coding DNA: TGTGCCAGCAGCTCACTAGCGGGAAACGGGGAGCTGTTTTTT. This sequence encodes CASSSLAGNGELFF.

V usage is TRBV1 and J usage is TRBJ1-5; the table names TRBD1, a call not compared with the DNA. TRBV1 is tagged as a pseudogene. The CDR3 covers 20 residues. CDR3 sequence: CTSSQDLDRIIGRSNQPQHF. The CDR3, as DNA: TGCACCAGCAGCCAAGATCTTGACAGGATAATTGGTAGGAGCAATCAGCCCCAGCATTTT.

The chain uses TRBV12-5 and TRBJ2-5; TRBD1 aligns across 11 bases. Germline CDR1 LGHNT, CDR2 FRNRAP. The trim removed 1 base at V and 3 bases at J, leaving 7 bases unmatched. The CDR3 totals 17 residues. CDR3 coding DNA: TGTGCTAGTGGTTTGGGCCGGACAGGGGGCTTGGAAGAGACCCAGTACTTC. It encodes CASGLGRTGGLEETQYF. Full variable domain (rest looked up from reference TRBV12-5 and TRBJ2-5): DARVTQTPRHKVTEMGQEVTMRCQPILGHNTVFWYRQTMMQGLELLAYFRNRAPLDDSGMPKDRFSAEMPDATLATLKIQPSEPRDSAVYFCASGLGRTGGLEETQYFGPGTRLLVL.

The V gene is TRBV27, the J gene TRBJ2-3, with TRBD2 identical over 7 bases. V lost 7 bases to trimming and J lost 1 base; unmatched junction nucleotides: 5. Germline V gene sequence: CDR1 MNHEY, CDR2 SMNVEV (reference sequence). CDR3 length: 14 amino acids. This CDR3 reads CASNRGVGTDTQYF. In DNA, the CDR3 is TGTGCCAGCAATCGGGGGGTTGGCACAGATACGCAGTATTTT.

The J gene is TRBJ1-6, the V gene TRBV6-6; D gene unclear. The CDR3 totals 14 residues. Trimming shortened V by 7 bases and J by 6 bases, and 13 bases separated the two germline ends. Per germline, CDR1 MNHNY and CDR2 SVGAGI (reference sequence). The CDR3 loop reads CASNSGSRNSPLHF. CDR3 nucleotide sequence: TGTGCCAGCAACTCAGGTTCCCGTAATTCACCCCTCCACTTT.

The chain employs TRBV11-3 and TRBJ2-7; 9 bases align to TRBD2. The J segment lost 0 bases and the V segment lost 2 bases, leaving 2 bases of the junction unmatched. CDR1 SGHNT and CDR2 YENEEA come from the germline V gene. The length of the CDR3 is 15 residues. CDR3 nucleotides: TGTGCCAGCAGCTTAAAAGCGGGAGGCTCCTACGAGCAGTACTTC. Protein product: CASSLKAGGSYEQYF.

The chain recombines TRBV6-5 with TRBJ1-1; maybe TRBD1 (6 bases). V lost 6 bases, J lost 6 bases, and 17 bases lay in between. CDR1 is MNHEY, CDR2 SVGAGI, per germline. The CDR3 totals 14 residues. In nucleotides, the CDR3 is TGTGCCAGCAGGTCAGGGGCGGGGGGGGCTGAAGCTTTCTTT. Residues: CASRSGAGGAEAFF.

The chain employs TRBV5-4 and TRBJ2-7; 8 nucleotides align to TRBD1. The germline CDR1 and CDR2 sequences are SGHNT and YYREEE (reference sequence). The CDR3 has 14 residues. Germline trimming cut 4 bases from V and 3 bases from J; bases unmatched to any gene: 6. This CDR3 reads CASSPGQGNYEQYF. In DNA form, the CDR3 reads TGTGCCAGCAGCCCCGGACAGGGTAACTACGAGCAGTACTTC.

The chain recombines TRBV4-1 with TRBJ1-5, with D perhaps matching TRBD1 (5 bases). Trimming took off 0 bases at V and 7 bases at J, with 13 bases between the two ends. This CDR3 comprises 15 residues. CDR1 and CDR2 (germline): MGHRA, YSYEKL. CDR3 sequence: CASSQDGQGRQPQHF. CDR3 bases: TGCGCCAGCAGCCAAGACGGGCAGGGAAGGCAGCCCCAGCATTTT.

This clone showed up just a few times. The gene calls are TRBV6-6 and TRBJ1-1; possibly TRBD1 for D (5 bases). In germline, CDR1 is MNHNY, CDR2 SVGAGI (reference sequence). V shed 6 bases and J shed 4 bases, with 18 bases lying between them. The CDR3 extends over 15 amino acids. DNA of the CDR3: TGTGCCAGCAGACCCCAGCAGGGCGAGACCACTGAAGCTTTCTTT. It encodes CASRPQQGETTEAFF.

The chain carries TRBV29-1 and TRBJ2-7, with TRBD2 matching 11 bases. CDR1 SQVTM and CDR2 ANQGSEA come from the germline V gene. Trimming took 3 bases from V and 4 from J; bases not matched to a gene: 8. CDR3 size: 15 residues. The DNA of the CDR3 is TGCAGCGTTGAGGATGTGGGGACTAGCGGATACGAGCAGTACTTC. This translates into CSVEDVGTSGYEQYF.

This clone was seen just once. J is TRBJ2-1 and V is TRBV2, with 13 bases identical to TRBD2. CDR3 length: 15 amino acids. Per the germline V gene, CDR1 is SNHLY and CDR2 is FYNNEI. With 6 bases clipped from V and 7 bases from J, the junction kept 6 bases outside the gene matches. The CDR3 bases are TGTGCCAGCAGGGGACTAGCGGGAACGATGAATGAGCAGTTCTTC. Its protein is CASRGLAGTMNEQFF.

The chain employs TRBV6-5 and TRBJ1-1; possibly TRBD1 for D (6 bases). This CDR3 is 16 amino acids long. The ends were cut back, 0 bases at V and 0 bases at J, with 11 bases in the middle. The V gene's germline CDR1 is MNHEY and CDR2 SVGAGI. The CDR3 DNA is TGTGCCAGCAGTTACTCCCCGGGACATATGAACACTGAAGCTTTCTTT. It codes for CASSYSPGHMNTEAFF.

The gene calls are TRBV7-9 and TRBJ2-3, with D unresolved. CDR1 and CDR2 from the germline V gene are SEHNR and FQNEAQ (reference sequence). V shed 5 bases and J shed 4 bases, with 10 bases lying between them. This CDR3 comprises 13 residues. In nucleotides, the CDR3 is TGTGCCAGCAGCCCGAAAGGACCAGATACGCAGTATTTT. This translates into CASSPKGPDTQYF.

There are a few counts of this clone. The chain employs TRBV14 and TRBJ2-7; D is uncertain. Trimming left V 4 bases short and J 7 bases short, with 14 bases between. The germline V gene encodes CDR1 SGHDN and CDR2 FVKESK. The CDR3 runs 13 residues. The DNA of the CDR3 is TGTGCCAGCAGCCCTTTTGCCGTGGGGGAGCAGTACTTC. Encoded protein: CASSPFAVGEQYF.

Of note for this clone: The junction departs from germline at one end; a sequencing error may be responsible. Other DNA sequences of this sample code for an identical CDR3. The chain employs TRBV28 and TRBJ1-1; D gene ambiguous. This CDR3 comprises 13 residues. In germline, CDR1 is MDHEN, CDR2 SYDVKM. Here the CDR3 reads CASRSSGPYEAFF. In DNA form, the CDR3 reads TGTGCCAGCAGATCTTCCGGGCCATATGAAGCCTTCTTT.

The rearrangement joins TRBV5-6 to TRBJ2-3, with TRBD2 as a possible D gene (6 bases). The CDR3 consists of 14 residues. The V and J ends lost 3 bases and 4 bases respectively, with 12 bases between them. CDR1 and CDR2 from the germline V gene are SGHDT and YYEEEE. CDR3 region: CASSSRLEADTQYF. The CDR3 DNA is TGTGCCAGCAGCTCACGACTAGAGGCAGATACGCAGTATTTT.

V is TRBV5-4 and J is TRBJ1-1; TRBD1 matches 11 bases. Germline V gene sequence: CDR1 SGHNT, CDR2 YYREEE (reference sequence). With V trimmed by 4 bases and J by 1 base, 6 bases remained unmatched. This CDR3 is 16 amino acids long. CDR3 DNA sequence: TGTGCCAGCAGCGCCGGGACAGGGGGGAGGAACACTGAAGCTTTCTTT. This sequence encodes CASSAGTGGRNTEAFF.

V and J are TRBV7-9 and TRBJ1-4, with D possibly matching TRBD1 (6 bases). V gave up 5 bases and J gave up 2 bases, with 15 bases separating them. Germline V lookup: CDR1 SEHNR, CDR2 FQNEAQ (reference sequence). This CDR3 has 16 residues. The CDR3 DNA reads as TGTGCCAGCAGCCCGGAGAGAGGGGGTACTAATGAAAAACTGTTTTTT. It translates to CASSPERGGTNEKLFF.

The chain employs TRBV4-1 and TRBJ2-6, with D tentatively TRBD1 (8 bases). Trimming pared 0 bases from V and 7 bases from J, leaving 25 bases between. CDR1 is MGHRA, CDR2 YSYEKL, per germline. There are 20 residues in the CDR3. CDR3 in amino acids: CASSQDTGGLAGGKANVLTF. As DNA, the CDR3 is TGCGCCAGCAGCCAAGATACGGGGGGACTCGCAGGGGGCAAAGCCAACGTCCTGACTTTC.

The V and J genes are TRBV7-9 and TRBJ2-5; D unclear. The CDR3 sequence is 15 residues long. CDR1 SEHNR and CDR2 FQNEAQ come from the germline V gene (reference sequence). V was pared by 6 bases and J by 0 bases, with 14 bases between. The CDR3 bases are TGTGCCAGCAGTCCTAACAAGGCCCACCAAGAGACCCAGTACTTC. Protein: CASSPNKAHQETQYF.

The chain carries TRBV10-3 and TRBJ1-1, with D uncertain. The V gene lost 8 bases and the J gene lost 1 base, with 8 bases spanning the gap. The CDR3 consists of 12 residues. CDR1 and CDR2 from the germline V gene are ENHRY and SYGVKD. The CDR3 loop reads CAIGWPNTEAFF. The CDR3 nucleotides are TGTGCCATCGGTTGGCCGAACACTGAAGCTTTCTTT.

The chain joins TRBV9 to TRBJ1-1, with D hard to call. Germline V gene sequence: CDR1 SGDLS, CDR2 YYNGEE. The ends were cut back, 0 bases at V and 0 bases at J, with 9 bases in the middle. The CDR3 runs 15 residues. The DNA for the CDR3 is TGTGCCAGCAGCGTAGATGGGCAGCTGAACACTGAAGCTTTCTTT. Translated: CASSVDGQLNTEAFF.

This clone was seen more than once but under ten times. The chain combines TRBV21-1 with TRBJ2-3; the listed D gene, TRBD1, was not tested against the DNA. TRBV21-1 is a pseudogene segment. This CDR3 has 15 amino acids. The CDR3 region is CASSKTGRSTDTQYF. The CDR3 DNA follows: TGTGCCAGCAGCAAAACAGGGAGAAGCACAGATACGCAGTATTTT.

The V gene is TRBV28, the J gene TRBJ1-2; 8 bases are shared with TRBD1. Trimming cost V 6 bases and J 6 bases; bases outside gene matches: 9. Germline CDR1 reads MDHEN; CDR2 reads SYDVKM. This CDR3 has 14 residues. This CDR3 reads CASSSETGVDGYTF. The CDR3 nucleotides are TGTGCCAGCAGCTCTGAGACAGGGGTAGATGGCTACACCTTC.